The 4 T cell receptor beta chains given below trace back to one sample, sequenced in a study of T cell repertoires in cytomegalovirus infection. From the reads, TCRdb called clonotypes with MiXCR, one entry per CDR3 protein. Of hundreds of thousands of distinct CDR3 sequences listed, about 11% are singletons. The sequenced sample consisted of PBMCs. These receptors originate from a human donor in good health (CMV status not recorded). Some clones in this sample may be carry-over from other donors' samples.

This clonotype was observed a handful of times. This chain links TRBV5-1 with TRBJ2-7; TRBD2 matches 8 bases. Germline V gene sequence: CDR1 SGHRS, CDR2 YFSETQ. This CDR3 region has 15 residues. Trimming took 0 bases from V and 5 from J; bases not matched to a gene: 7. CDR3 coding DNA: TGCGCCAGCAGCTTGGGGAGCGGGAGAAACGACGAGCAGTACTTC. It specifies CASSLGSGRNDEQYF.

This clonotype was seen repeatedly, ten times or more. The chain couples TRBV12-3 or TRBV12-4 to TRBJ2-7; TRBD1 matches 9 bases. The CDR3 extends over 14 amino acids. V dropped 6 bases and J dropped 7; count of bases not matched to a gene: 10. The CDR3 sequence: CASRGQGQLWEQYF. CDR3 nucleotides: TGTGCCAGCAGGGGACAGGGCCAATTGTGGGAGCAGTACTTC.

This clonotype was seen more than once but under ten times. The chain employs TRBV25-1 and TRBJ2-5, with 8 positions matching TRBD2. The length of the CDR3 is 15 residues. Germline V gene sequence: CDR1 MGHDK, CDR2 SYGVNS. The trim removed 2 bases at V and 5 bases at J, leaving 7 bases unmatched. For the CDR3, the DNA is TGTGCCAGCAGTGAACCAGGGACTAGATCGGAGACCCAGTACTTC. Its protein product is CASSEPGTRSETQYF.

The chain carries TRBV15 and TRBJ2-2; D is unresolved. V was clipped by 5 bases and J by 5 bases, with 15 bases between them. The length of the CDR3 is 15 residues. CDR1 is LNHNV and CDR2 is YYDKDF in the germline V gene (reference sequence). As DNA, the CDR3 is TGTGCCACCAGCTCAAGTCTATTCGGTACCGGGGAGCTGTTTTTT. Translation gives CATSSSLFGTGELFF. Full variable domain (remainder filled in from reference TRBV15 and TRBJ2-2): DAMVIQNPRYQVTQFGKPVTLSCSQTLNHNVMYWYQQKSSQAPKLLFHYYDKDFNNEADTPDNFQSRRPNTSFCFLDIRSPGLGDTAMYLCATSSSLFGTGELFFGEGSRLTVL.